These T cell receptor beta chains were read from a single sample in a study of OX40 agonist ivuxolimab in advanced cancers. TCRdb's copy holds only in-frame clones and misses some; the assay was immunoSEQ multiplex PCR. Counted here are around 53,000 clones, 75% to 85% occurring once; the ten biggest clones make up under 3%. Specimen: CD4+ or CD8+ T cells sorted from blood, collected in a trial of the OX40 agonist ivuxolimab. Source of these receptors: an adult with an advanced solid tumor such as melanoma, head and neck, liver or kidney cancer. Each CDR3 is given with its conserved first and last residue. The order of the fields is clone size, J gene, D gene, V gene, CDR3 DNA, CDR3 protein. The D gene is left open where the match is weak. Size is stated for part of the rows, as once, few or many counts, or as a class when the clone is expanded.

clone size: -
J gene: TRBJ1-5
D gene: TRBD1
V gene: TRBV7-2
CDR3 DNA: TGTGCCAGCAGCAGTCAAATCGGGACAGGGGGCTCTCAGCCCCAGCATTTT
CDR3 protein: CASSSQIGTGGSQPQHF

clone size: -
J gene: TRBJ1-2
D gene: -
V gene: TRBV7-9
CDR3 DNA: TGTGCCAGCAGCTTACCCTGGGGAGCTAACTATGGCTACACCTTC
CDR3 protein: CASSLPWGANYGYTF

clone size: -
J gene: TRBJ2-1
D gene: -
V gene: TRBV18
CDR3 DNA: TGTGCCAGCTCACCGGCTAGCCAGAAATCAAATGAGCAGTTCTTC
CDR3 protein: CASSPASQKSNEQFF

clone size: -
J gene: TRBJ1-4
D gene: -
V gene: TRBV5-1
CDR3 DNA: TGCGCCAGCAGGGACGGCAGGGTGCGGGAAAAACTGTTTTTT
CDR3 protein: CASRDGRVREKLFF

clone size: -
J gene: TRBJ1-2
D gene: -
V gene: TRBV7-9
CDR3 DNA: TGTGCCAGCAGCTTAGGGCAGGACTATGGCTACACCTTC
CDR3 protein: CASSLGQDYGYTF

clone size: -
J gene: TRBJ1-2
D gene: -
V gene: TRBV18
CDR3 DNA: TGTGCCAGCTCCGACTTTAACAGGGATCCCCTCAATGGCTACACCTTC
CDR3 protein: CASSDFNRDPLNGYTF

clone size: once
J gene: TRBJ2-5
D gene: -
V gene: TRBV12-5
CDR3 DNA: TGTGCTAGTGCTGAGGGGCGGAAGTACCAAGAGACCCAGTACTTC
CDR3 protein: CASAEGRKYQETQYF

clone size: -
J gene: TRBJ2-1
D gene: TRBD1
V gene: TRBV18
CDR3 DNA: TGTGCCAGCTCACTCATACAGGGGGCTTTCTCCTACAATGAGCAGTTCTTC
CDR3 protein: CASSLIQGAFSYNEQFF

clone size: -
J gene: TRBJ2-1
D gene: -
V gene: TRBV7-2
CDR3 DNA: TGTGCCAGCAGCTTAGACGGGGGGCGAGGGTACAATGAGCAGTTCTTC
CDR3 protein: CASSLDGGRGYNEQFF

clone size: -
J gene: TRBJ1-2
D gene: TRBD1
V gene: TRBV18
CDR3 DNA: TGTGCCAGCTCATTGGACAGGGCTGAGTATGGCTACACCTTC
CDR3 protein: CASSLDRAEYGYTF

clone size: -
J gene: TRBJ1-1
D gene: TRBD1
V gene: TRBV27
CDR3 DNA: TGTGCCAGCAGCTTCACCGGGACAGAGAACACTGAAGCTTTCTTT
CDR3 protein: CASSFTGTENTEAFF

clone size: -
J gene: TRBJ2-1
D gene: -
V gene: TRBV5-6
CDR3 DNA: TGTGCCAGCAGCTTAAGACGGGGGCCCTACAATGAGCAGTTCTTC
CDR3 protein: CASSLRRGPYNEQFF

clone size: -
J gene: TRBJ2-5
D gene: TRBD2
V gene: TRBV29-1
CDR3 DNA: TGCAGCGTTGTGGGGTGGCAGCGGGGAGAGACCCAGTACTTC
CDR3 protein: CSVVGWQRGETQYF

clone size: -
J gene: TRBJ2-7
D gene: -
V gene: TRBV27
CDR3 DNA: TGTGCCAGCACCCAGGCGGCGGGTTCATCGGAGCAGTACTTC
CDR3 protein: CASTQAAGSSEQYF

clone size: -
J gene: TRBJ1-6
D gene: -
V gene: TRBV5-6
CDR3 DNA: TGTGCCAGCAGCTTGGGGCTGTTCTCCTATAATTCACCCCTCCACTTT
CDR3 protein: CASSLGLFSYNSPLHF

clone size: -
J gene: TRBJ2-2
D gene: -
V gene: TRBV11-2
CDR3 DNA: TGTGCCAGCAGCCCCCGGACAGTTCCCTTCACCGGGGAGCTGTTTTTT
CDR3 protein: CASSPRTVPFTGELFF

clone size: once
J gene: TRBJ2-5
D gene: TRBD2
V gene: TRBV5-1
CDR3 DNA: TGCGCCAGCAGCTTGGGAAGCGGGACCAAAGAGACCCAGTACTTC
CDR3 protein: CASSLGSGTKETQYF

clone size: once
J gene: TRBJ1-6
D gene: -
V gene: TRBV10-2
CDR3 DNA: -
CDR3 protein: CAHYSCEPLHF

clone size: -
J gene: TRBJ1-1
D gene: -
V gene: TRBV18
CDR3 DNA: TGTGCCAGCTCACCGGGGACGGTAATGAACACTGAAGCTTTCTTT
CDR3 protein: CASSPGTVMNTEAFF

clone size: -
J gene: TRBJ2-5
D gene: -
V gene: TRBV5-1
CDR3 DNA: TGCGCCAGCAGCCCGGGGGCAGGGTCCCCCCAAGAGACCCAGTACTTC
CDR3 protein: CASSPGAGSPQETQYF